This TCR beta chain was captured by sequencing in a study of blood T cell repertoires in COVID-19. Sequencing was performed with immunoSEQ multiplex PCR; in TCRdb, only in-frame clones are kept and a portion is missing. The table has a few hundred thousand clones, around 81% seen once. Participants reported their clinical history, and cohort assignment relied on those reports. The germline V gene encodes CDR1 SGHRS and CDR2 YFSETQ. Trimming removed 4 bases at V and 1 base at J, with 11 bases between. CDR3 size: 14 residues. This receptor was taken from a man aged 50 to 59 who had recovered from COVID-19. This chain uses TRBV5-1 with TRBJ1-1; D is undetermined. The sequenced sample consisted of PBMCs or T cells enriched from blood (not recorded which). This CDR3 reads CASSADGKNTEAFF. The CDR3 DNA sequence: TGCGCCAGCAGCGCGGACGGGAAGAACACTGAAGCTTTCTTT.